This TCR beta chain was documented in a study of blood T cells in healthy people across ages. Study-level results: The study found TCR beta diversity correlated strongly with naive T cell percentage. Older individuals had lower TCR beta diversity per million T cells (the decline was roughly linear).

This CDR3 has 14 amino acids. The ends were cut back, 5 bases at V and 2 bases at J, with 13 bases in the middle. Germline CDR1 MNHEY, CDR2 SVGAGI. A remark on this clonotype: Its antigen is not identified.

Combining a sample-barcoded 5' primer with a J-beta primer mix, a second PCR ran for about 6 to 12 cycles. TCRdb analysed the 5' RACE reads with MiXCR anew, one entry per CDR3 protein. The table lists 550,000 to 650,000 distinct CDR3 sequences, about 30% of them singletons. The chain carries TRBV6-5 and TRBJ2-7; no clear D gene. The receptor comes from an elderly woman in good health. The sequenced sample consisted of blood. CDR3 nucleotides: TGTGCCAGCAGTGTGGGCAGCTCCCCCTACGAGCAGTACTTC. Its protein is CASSVGSSPYEQYF.